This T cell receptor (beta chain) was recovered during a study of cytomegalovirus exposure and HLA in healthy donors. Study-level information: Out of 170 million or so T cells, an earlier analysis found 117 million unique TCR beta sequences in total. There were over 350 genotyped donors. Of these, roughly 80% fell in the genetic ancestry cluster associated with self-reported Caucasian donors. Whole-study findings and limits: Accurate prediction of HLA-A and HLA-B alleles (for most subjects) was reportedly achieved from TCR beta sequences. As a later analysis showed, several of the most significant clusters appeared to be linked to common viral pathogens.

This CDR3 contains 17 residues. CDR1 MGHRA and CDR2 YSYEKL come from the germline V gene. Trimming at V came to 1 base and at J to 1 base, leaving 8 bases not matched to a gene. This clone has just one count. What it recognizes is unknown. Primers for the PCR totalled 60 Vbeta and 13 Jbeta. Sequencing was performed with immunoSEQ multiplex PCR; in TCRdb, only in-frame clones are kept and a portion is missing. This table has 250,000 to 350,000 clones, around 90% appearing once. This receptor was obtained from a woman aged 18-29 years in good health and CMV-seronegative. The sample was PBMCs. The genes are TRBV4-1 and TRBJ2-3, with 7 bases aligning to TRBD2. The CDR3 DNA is TGCGCCAGCAGCCAAGGGGAGGGGCCTAGCCGCACAGATACGCAGTATTTT. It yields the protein CASSQGEGPSRTDTQYF.